This record looks at one T cell receptor (beta chain) sequence and its context. Here immunoSEQ multiplex PCR was the method, and the copy in TCRdb shows in-frame clones only, minus some. Of about 77,000 clones in the sample, approximately 94% were seen once. The data stem from a study of T cell changes during pregnancy in multiple sclerosis. The specimen comprised peripheral blood, sampled after pregnancy. This clonotype was obtained from a female donor in good health, enrolled as a control in a pregnancy study.

The CDR3 DNA follows: TGTGCCAGCAGCCGGCCCGGGGATAGCGGGAGTTCTGAGCAGTTCTTC. Residues: CASSRPGDSGSSEQFF. The V call is TRBV7-8, the J call TRBJ2-1, with TRBD2 matching 9 bases. This CDR3 contains 16 residues. V trimming: 5 bases; J trimming: 9 bases; junction bases outside the gene matches: 14. The germline V gene has CDR1 SGHVS and CDR2 FQNEAQ.